The 9 T cell receptor beta chains below come from one sample, sequenced in a study of technical replicates of blood from a few donors. Sequencing used immunoSEQ multiplex PCR; TCRdb keeps in-frame clones, though not all of them. This repertoire shows 65,000 to 80,000 clones, roughly 98% found once; its top ten account for roughly 0.2%. Material for sequencing was T cells isolated from PBMCs. The receptor set was obtained from a human donor in good health.

The chain carries TRBV2 and TRBJ2-3; a possible D gene is TRBD1 (5 bases). Germline CDR1 and CDR2: SNHLY and FYNNEI. Trimming cost V 6 bases and J 3 bases, with 16 bases left between them. This CDR3 has 15 residues. The CDR3 loop is CASRDDSTWTDTQYF. The CDR3 region has the DNA TGTGCCAGCAGAGATGACAGCACTTGGACAGATACGCAGTATTTT.

V is TRBV7-9 and J is TRBJ2-7; 9 bases are shared with TRBD2. After removal of 10 bases from V and 8 bases from J, the junction contained 9 bases not matched to a gene. The CDR3 length is 12 residues. Germline V gene data show CDR1 as SEHNR and CDR2 as FQNEAQ (reference sequence). CDR3 sequence (DNA): TGTGCCATCTCCGTTAGCGGGAGCAAGCAGTACTTC. This encodes CAISVSGSKQYF.

This clone has just one count. The genes are TRBV5-4 and TRBJ2-7, with D perhaps TRBD2 (6 bases). The germline V gene has CDR1 SGHNT and CDR2 YYREEE (reference sequence). CDR3 size: 13 residues. V dropped 4 bases and J dropped 7 bases, with 15 bases sitting between them. CDR3 amino acids: CASSLETRGEQYF. For the CDR3, the DNA is TGTGCCAGCAGCCTGGAGACTAGGGGTGAGCAGTACTTC. The full variable domain, its missing parts supplied by reference TRBV5-4 and TRBJ2-7, is ETGVTQSPTHLIKTRGQQVTLRCSSQSGHNTVSWYQQALGQGPQFIFQYYREEENGRGNFPPRFSGLQFPNYSSELNVNALELDDSALYLCASSLETRGEQYFGPGTRLTVT.

The rearrangement links TRBV19 to TRBJ2-1; 9 bases agree with TRBD2. Trimming removed 7 bases from V and 6 bases from J; junction bases left unmatched: 4. The CDR3 length is 13 residues. Germline values: CDR1 LNHDA, CDR2 SQIVND (reference sequence). The CDR3 DNA follows: TGTGCCAGTAAGGCTAGCGGGGTCAATGAGCAGTTCTTC. It specifies CASKASGVNEQFF.

V gene TRBV9 combines with J gene TRBJ2-6; possible D gene TRBD1, 6 bases. Between the trimmed V and J ends, which lost 3 bases and 4 bases, there was a span of 11 bases. This CDR3 has 15 residues. In germline, CDR1 is SGDLS, CDR2 YYNGEE. CDR3 bases: TGTGCCAGCAGCGCCAGGGGATCGGGGGCCAACGTCCTGACTTTC. Amino acids: CASSARGSGANVLTF.

V and J are TRBV11-2 and TRBJ2-3, with 8 bases identical to TRBD2. J gave up 4 bases and V 4 bases, and 10 bases lay outside the gene matches. The CDR3 runs 16 residues. From germline, CDR1 is SGHAT and CDR2 FQNNGV. The CDR3 nucleotides are TGTGCCAGCAGCTCCCTTATGAGCGGGAGCGCAGATACGCAGTATTTT. Translating gives CASSSLMSGSADTQYF.

This clone was detected only once. The chain recombines TRBV6-5 with TRBJ2-1; D gene uncertain. V dropped 2 bases and J dropped 8 bases, with 10 bases sitting between them. Germline CDR1 is MNHEY and CDR2 is SVGAGI. The CDR3 has 13 amino acids. CDR3 protein: CASSYKFVDEQFF. The DNA for the CDR3 is TGTGCCAGCAGTTACAAGTTCGTAGATGAGCAGTTCTTC.

The V and J genes are TRBV5-4 and TRBJ1-1; no clear D. CDR1 is SGHNT, CDR2 YYREEE, per germline (reference sequence). The CDR3 has 13 residues. V shed 3 bases and J shed 4 bases, with 10 bases lying between them. The CDR3 bases are TGTGCCAGCAGCTATGGAGAGGCCACTGAAGCTTTCTTT. Amino acid sequence: CASSYGEATEAFF.

This rearrangement joins TRBV7-3 to TRBJ1-1, with TRBD1 matching 9 bases. This CDR3 spans 14 amino acids. The germline gives CDR1 SGHTA, CDR2 FQGTGA. The trim removed 5 bases at V and 5 bases at J, leaving 6 bases unmatched. The CDR3 DNA follows: TGTGCCAGCAGCCTTACAGGGGGCCTTACTGAAGCTTTCTTT. Its translation is CASSLTGGLTEAFF.